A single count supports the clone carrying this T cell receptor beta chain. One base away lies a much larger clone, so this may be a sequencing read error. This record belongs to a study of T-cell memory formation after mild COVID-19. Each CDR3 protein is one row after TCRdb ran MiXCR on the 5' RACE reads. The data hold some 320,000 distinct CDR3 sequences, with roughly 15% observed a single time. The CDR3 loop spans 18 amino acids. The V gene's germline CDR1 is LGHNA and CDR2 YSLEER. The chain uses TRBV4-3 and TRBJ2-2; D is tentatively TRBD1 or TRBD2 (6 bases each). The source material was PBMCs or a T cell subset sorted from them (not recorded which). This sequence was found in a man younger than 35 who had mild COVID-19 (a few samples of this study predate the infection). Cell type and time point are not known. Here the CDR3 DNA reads TGCGCCAGCAACCAAGAACCCCCCGGGGGCATAAACACCGGGGAGCTGTTTTTT. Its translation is CASNQEPPGGINTGELFF.